This section outlines one T cell receptor beta chain sequence together with its context. This sample is drawn from a study of T-cell reconstitution after alpha-beta-depleted transplantation in children. A library of TCRbeta sequences, prepared with unique molecular identifiers, was generated. TCRdb reprocessed the PCR reads via MiXCR and lists one record per CDR3 protein. The sample shows 350,000 to 400,000 distinct CDR3 sequences, about an eighth of them seen only once. Losses at the gene ends were 8 bases for V and 1 base for J; bases not matched to a gene: 5. Germline CDR1 is MDHEN and CDR2 is SYDVKM. The CDR3 is 14 residues long.

The source is a human donor who donated a stem cell graft to a child with Fanconi anemia. Specimen: PBMCs, collected from the stem cell graft. The rearrangement links TRBV28 to TRBJ1-5; 7 nucleotides align to TRBD1. The CDR3 nucleotides read TGTGCCAGCCGACAGGGAGGGAGCAATCAGCCCCAGCATTTT. Translating gives CASRQGGSNQPQHF.